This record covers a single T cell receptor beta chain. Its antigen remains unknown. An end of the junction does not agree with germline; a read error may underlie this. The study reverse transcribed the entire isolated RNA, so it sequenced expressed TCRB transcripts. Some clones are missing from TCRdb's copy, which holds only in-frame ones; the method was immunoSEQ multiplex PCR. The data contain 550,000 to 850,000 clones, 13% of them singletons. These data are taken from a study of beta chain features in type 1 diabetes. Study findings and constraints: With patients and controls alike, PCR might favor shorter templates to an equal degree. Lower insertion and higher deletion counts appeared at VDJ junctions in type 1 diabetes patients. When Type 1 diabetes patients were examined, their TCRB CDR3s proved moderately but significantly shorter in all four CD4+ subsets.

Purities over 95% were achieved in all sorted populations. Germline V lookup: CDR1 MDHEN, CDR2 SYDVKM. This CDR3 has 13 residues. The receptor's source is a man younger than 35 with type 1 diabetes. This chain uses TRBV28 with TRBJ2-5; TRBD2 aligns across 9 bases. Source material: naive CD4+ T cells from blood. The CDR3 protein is CASSLATPGLANF. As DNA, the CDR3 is TGTGCCAGCAGTTTGGCAACCCCGGGACTAGCAAACTTC.